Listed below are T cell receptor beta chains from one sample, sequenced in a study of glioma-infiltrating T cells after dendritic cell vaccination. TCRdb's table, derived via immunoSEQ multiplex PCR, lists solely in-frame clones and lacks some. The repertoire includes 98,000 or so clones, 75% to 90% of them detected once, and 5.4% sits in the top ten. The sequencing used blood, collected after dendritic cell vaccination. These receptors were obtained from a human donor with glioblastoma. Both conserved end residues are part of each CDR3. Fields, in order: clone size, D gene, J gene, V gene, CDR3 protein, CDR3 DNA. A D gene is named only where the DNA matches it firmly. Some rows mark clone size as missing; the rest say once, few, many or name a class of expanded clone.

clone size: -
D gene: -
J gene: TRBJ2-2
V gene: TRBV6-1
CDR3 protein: CASMIRGGTGELFF
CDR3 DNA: TGTGCCAGCATGATAAGGGGGGGAACCGGGGAGCTGTTTTTT

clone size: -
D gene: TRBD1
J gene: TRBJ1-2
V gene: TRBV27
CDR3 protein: CASSLLGQAPNYGYTF
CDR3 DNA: TGTGCCAGCAGTCTCTTGGGACAGGCTCCGAACTATGGCTACACCTTC

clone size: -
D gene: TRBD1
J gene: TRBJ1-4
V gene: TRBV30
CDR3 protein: CAWRTGGEKLFF
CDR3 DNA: TGTGCCTGGAGGACAGGGGGCGAAAAACTGTTTTTT

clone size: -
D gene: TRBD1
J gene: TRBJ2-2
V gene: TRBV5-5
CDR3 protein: CASSWGQGLTGELFF
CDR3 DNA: TGTGCCAGCAGCTGGGGACAGGGGCTCACCGGGGAGCTGTTTTTT

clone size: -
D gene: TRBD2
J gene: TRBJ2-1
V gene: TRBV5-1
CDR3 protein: CASSLWVAGLGREQFF
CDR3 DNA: TGCGCCAGCAGCTTGTGGGTAGCGGGATTGGGTAGGGAGCAGTTCTTC

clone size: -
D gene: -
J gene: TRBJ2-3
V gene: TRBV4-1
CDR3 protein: CASSQVRGPVTDTQYF
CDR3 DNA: TGCGCCAGCAGCCAAGTTCGAGGGCCTGTCACAGATACGCAGTATTTT

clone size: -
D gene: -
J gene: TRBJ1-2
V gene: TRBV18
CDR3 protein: CASSPPAARGSGDGYTF
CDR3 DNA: TGTGCCAGCTCACCACCGGCAGCTCGGGGGTCGGGGGATGGCTACACCTTC

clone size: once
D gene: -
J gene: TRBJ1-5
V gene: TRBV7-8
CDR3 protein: CASSQDSPNQPQHF
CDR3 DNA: TGTGCCAGCAGCCAGGACAGCCCTAATCAGCCCCAGCATTTT

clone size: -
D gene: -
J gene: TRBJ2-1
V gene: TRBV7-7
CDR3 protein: CASSYRDSSYNEQFF
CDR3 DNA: TGTGCTAGCAGCTACAGGGATAGCTCCTACAATGAGCAGTTCTTC

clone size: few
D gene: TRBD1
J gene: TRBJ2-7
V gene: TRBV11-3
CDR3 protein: CASSLDRWGQINYEQYF
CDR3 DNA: TGTGCCAGCAGCTTAGATCGTTGGGGACAGATAAACTACGAGCAGTACTTC

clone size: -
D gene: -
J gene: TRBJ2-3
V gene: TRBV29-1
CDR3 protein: CSVEGGGDTQYF
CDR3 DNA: TGCAGCGTTGAGGGGGGAGGAGATACGCAGTATTTT

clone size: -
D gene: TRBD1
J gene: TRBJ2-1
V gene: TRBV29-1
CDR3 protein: CSVEVTGGTWVGEQFF
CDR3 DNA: TGCAGCGTTGAAGTGACAGGGGGCACATGGGTCGGTGAGCAGTTCTTC

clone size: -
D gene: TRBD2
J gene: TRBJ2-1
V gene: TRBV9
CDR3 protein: CASSWGLEQAYNEQFF
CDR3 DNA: TGTGCCAGCAGTTGGGGACTAGAACAGGCCTACAATGAGCAGTTCTTC

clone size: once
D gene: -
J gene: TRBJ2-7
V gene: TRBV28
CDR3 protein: CASRKQGPRWQYF
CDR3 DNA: TGTGCCAGCAGGAAACAGGGCCCCCGTTGGCAGTACTTC

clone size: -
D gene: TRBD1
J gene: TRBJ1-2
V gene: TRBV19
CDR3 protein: CASSTDRGNYGYTF
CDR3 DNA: TGTGCCAGTAGTACCGACAGGGGGAACTATGGCTACACCTTC

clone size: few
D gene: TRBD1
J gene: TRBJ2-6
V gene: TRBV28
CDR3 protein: CASSPQGAGANVLTF
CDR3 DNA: TGTGCCAGCAGTCCACAGGGGGCTGGGGCCAACGTCCTGACTTTC

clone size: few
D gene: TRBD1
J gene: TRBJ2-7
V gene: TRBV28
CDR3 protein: CASSFMGQGAYEQYF
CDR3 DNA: TGTGCCAGCAGTTTTATGGGACAGGGTGCATACGAGCAGTACTTC

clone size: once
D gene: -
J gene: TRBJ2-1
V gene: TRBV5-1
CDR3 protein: CASSLIPGSSYNEQFF
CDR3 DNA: TGCGCCAGCAGCCTGATCCCGGGGAGCTCCTACAATGAGCAGTTCTTC

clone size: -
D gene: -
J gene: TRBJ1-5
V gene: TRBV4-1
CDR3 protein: CASSQEYGVEGNQPQHF
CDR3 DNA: TGCGCCAGCAGCCAAGAGTATGGGGTGGAGGGAAATCAGCCCCAGCATTTT

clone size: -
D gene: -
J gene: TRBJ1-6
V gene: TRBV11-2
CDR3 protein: CASSFRNSPLHF
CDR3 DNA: TGTGCCAGCAGCTTCAGGAATTCACCCCTCCACTTT

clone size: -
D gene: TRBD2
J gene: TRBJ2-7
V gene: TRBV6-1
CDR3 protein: CASRVSGGGYEQYF
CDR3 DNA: TGTGCCAGCAGAGTAAGCGGGGGGGGCTACGAGCAGTACTTC